This T cell receptor (beta chain) emerged from a study of blood T cells in healthy people across ages. CDR3 size: 12 residues. Trimming pared 4 bases from V and 5 bases from J, leaving 7 bases between. In germline, CDR1 is MNHEY, CDR2 SMNVEV (reference sequence). This clonotype appeared a few times. A second PCR, run for about 7 to 11 cycles, used a sample-barcoded 5' primer plus a J-beta primer mix. TCRdb ran MiXCR on the 5' RACE reads and lists one entry per CDR3 protein. The sample holds approximately 490,000 distinct CDR3 sequences, around 24% seen once. These records were also assigned to another study, of T cells of mothers and their children. Per that paper: The sample comes from 8 or 9 healthy Caucasian donors: mothers and children.

The sequenced material came from blood. This clonotype originated in a boy aged 5-17 years in good health. The V and J genes are TRBV27 and TRBJ2-3, with no clear D. The CDR3 coding sequence is TGTGCCAGCAGTTCCGACGGAGATACGCAGTATTTT. Amino acids: CASSSDGDTQYF.